One and the same sample provided the 20 T cell receptor beta chains below, sequenced in a study of spatial heterogeneity in lung cancer. Time point here: sample taken at primary tumor resection. Unsorted tumor, nontumor lung tissue or cryopreserved PBMC supplied the whole RNA. MiXCR, run by TCRdb on the 5' RACE reads, gives a single entry per CDR3 protein. The sample carries approximately 40,000 distinct CDR3 sequences, 4% to 6% recorded once. The sequences come from PBMCs, collected at surgery. The receptors derive from a female donor with early-stage non-small cell lung cancer.

Ten or more counts support this clonotype. The chain couples TRBV9 to TRBJ2-3; TRBD1 matches at 12 bases. J was trimmed by 8 bases and V by 0 bases; bases with no gene match: 4. CDR1 is SGDLS and CDR2 is YYNGEE in the germline V gene. There are 15 residues in the CDR3. The CDR3 region has the DNA TGTGCCAGCAGCGTAGTGGGACAGGGGGCGGGTACGCAGTATTTT. Residues: CASSVVGQGAGTQYF.

This clonotype was counted many times. At one boundary the junction diverges from the germline segment, which might be a read error. The chain links TRBV3-1 to TRBJ1-2, with D possibly TRBD1 on 5 matching bases. Germline loops: CDR1 LGHDT, CDR2 YNNKEL (reference sequence). The CDR3 runs to 12 residues. CDR3 bases: TGTGCCAGCAGCCAAGATCGACGGGGCCTCGCCTTC. It yields the protein CASSQDRRGLAF.

This clonotype was detected ten times or more. The J gene is TRBJ1-5, the V gene TRBV5-1, with TRBD1 as a possible D gene (5 bases). This CDR3 spans 15 amino acids. Germline CDR1 is SGHRS and CDR2 is YFSETQ. V was pared by 1 base and J by 2 bases, with 10 bases between. CDR3 DNA: TGCGCCAGCAGCTTGAGGGCGGGGGGCAATCAGCCCCAGCATTTT. Its translation is CASSLRAGGNQPQHF.

This clonotype has ten or more counts. CDR3 coding DNA: TGTGCCAGCAGTTTACAGGGGGCTTACGAGCAGTACTTC. Protein product: CASSLQGAYEQYF. The rearrangement joins TRBV27 to TRBJ2-7; 8 nucleotides agree with TRBD1. There are 13 residues in the CDR3. V was clipped by 2 bases and J by 4 bases; unmatched bases: 1. Germline CDR1 reads MNHEY; CDR2 reads SMNVEV (reference sequence).

This clonotype was seen many times. The V call is TRBV18, the J call TRBJ2-7, with D possibly TRBD1 on 6 matching bases. The CDR3 length is 15 residues. CDR1 and CDR2 (germline): KGHSH, LQKENI. V was shortened by 8 bases and J by 0 bases, with 17 bases between the two germline ends. CDR3 DNA sequence: TGTGCCAGCACCTATACAGGGTCCACCTCCTACGAGCAGTACTTC. Translation gives CASTYTGSTSYEQYF.

This clonotype was seen ten or more times. The V gene is TRBV28, the J gene TRBJ2-7; TRBD1 matches 8 bases. Unmatched junction bases numbered 9, after V lost 5 bases and J lost 0 bases. The CDR3 covers 16 residues. Germline-derived CDR1 and CDR2 are MDHEN and SYDVKM. The chain's CDR3 is CASSTTRQGPSYEQYF. The CDR3 bases are TGTGCCAGCAGTACTACTCGACAGGGGCCCTCCTACGAGCAGTACTTC.

This chain connects TRBV4-2 to TRBJ1-4; D uncertain. Germline assignment: CDR1 LGHNA and CDR2 YNFKEQ. The germline V and J ends were trimmed by 0 bases and 0 bases, with 14 bases remaining between them. CDR3 size: 18 residues. The CDR3 DNA sequence: TGTGCCAGCAGCCAAGATTATCCGCGCTCTGCAACTAATGAAAAACTGTTTTTT. This sequence encodes CASSQDYPRSATNEKLFF.

Ten or more counts support this clonotype. J is TRBJ2-3 and V is TRBV7-8; D ambiguous. The germline V and J ends were trimmed by 0 bases and 5 bases, with 6 bases remaining between them. The CDR3 has 13 residues. CDR1 SGHVS and CDR2 FQNEAQ come from the germline V gene. The CDR3 coding sequence is TGTGCCAGCAGCTTAGCGGAAGTAGATACGCAGTATTTT. Protein product: CASSLAEVDTQYF.

This chain uses TRBV30 with TRBJ1-2, with D maybe TRBD1 (6 bases). Germline CDR1 and CDR2: GTSNPN and SVGIG (reference sequence). CDR3 length: 13 residues. The CDR3 DNA reads TGTACCTTTTCAAAGGGGGGAGTAGATGGCTACACCTTC. Amino acid sequence: CTFSKGGVDGYTF.

This clonotype was seen many times. CDR3 DNA: TGCGCCAGCAGCCAAGAGCCCACGTTTGGAGCGGGCAATCAGCCCCAGCATTTT. This gives the protein CASSQEPTFGAGNQPQHF. The V and J genes are TRBV4-3 and TRBJ1-5, with D unclear. Germline V lookup: CDR1 LGHNA, CDR2 YSLEER. V lost 0 bases, J lost 2 bases, and 17 bases lay in between. CDR3 length: 18 residues.

This clonotype appeared a few times. The chain employs TRBV5-1 and TRBJ2-1; 12 bases are shared with TRBD2. Trimming took 0 bases from V and 8 from J; bases not matched to a gene: 3. CDR1 and CDR2 from the germline V gene are SGHRS and YFSETQ. This CDR3 region has 15 residues. In DNA, the CDR3 is TGCGCCAGCAGCTTGGACCCTAGCGGGGGGGATGAGCAGTTCTTC. It yields the protein CASSLDPSGGDEQFF.

J is TRBJ2-3 and V is TRBV12-3 or TRBV12-4, with D maybe TRBD2 (5 bases). There are 11 residues in the CDR3. Trimming shortened V by 5 bases and J by 5 bases, and 5 bases separated the two germline ends. The DNA for the CDR3 is TGTGCCAGCAGTCGGGGAGATACGCAGTATTTT. This translates into CASSRGDTQYF.

This clonotype was seen at least ten times. The rearrangement uses TRBV6-6 and TRBJ1-1, with D possibly TRBD1 on 6 matching bases. Deletions cut 2 bases from V and 7 bases from J, with 11 bases between. Germline V CDR1 and CDR2: MNHNY, SVGAGI (reference sequence). There are 13 residues in the CDR3. This CDR3 is CASSYHGQFEAFF. The CDR3 DNA reads TGTGCCAGCAGTTACCACGGACAGTTTGAAGCTTTCTTT.

This clonotype was seen ten or more times. The chain employs TRBV2 and TRBJ1-4; TRBD1 is a possible D gene (6 bases). Per germline, CDR1 SNHLY and CDR2 FYNNEI. The CDR3 extends over 16 amino acids. Between the trimmed V and J ends, which lost 8 bases and 0 bases, there was a span of 16 bases. CDR3 amino acids: CASGRQDFATNEKLFF. DNA for the CDR3: TGTGCCAGCGGGAGACAGGACTTTGCAACTAATGAAAAACTGTTTTTT. The full variable domain, rest sourced from reference TRBV2 and TRBJ1-4, is EPEVTQTPSHQVTQMGQEVILRCVPISNHLYFYWYRQILGQKVEFLVSFYNNEISEKSEIFDDQFSVERPDGSNFTLKIRSTKLEDSAMYFCASGRQDFATNEKLFFGSGTQLSVL.

This clonotype was observed many times. This rearrangement joins TRBV12-5 to TRBJ2-1; 9 bases fit TRBD1. CDR1 is LGHNT, CDR2 FRNRAP, per germline. The V and J ends lost 8 bases and 7 bases, in that order; junction bases with no gene match: 3. This CDR3 is 12 amino acids long. CDR3: CASTQGANEQFF. CDR3 DNA sequence: TGTGCTAGTACACAGGGGGCGAATGAGCAGTTCTTC.

This clonotype was observed many times. V is TRBV20-1 and J is TRBJ2-7; D is undetermined. The CDR3 length is 15 residues. Trimming removed 2 bases at V and 2 bases at J, with 16 bases between. Germline V lookup: CDR1 DFQATT, CDR2 SNEGSKA (reference sequence). CDR3: CSARPPTVTTYEQYF. The DNA for the CDR3 is TGCAGTGCTAGACCACCTACGGTCACCACCTACGAGCAGTACTTC.

Many counts were recorded for this clonotype. This chain uses TRBV6-1 with TRBJ2-1; maybe TRBD2 (7 bases). Germline V lookup: CDR1 MNHNS, CDR2 SASEGT. The CDR3 spans 15 residues. V lost 0 bases and J 9 bases, leaving 15 bases between the germline ends. CDR3 DNA: TGTGCCAGCAGTGAAGCGATAGGGGGGGCAGGTGAGCAGTTCTTC. Encoded protein: CASSEAIGGAGEQFF.

This clonotype showed up many times. The chain employs TRBV10-2 and TRBJ1-4; 7 nucleotides agree with TRBD1. The CDR3 extends over 15 amino acids. Germline V lookup: CDR1 WSHSY, CDR2 SAAADI. The J segment lost 2 bases and the V segment lost 6 bases, leaving 6 bases of the junction unmatched. The CDR3 region has the DNA TGCGCCAGCAGCCACGAGACAGGGACTAATGAAAAACTGTTTTTT. Its protein is CASSHETGTNEKLFF.

This clonotype was detected ten times or more. The chain combines TRBV28 with TRBJ2-5; D remains ambiguous. Trimming cost V 7 bases and J 4 bases, with 7 bases left between them. The CDR3 spans 11 residues. The V gene's germline CDR1 is MDHEN and CDR2 SYDVKM. The CDR3 coding sequence is TGTGCCAGCAAGAGCGTAGAGACCCAGTACTTC. Protein sequence: CASKSVETQYF.

There are a few counts of this clonotype. The chain joins TRBV24-1 to TRBJ2-2; D is unclear. The CDR3 totals 13 residues. The germline gives CDR1 KGHDR, CDR2 SFDVKD. Trimming removed 3 bases at V and 8 bases at J, with 9 bases between. The CDR3 nucleotides are TGTGCCACCAGTGATCTGGCAGCGGGGGAGCTGTTTTTT. Translated, it gives CATSDLAAGELFF.